Below are 28 T cell receptor beta chains sequenced from a single sample in a study of control samples from healthy donors and cancer patients (dated by TCRdb to the early 2020s). Library method: the immunoSEQ multiplex PCR assay. Drawn from immuneACCESS, this table holds only the in-frame rearrangements with V and J called that TCRdb kept. Clones are partly lost; checked studies trace under half to an unresolved V gene and leave the rest unexplained. For this sample there are 20,000 to 25,000 clones; 75% to 90% appear just once. Clones ranked in the top ten supply roughly 40% of the sample. Input material: PBMCs. The receptors shown here come from a man between 60 and 75 years old with head and neck cancer.

This chain joins TRBV6-5 and TRBJ1-6; tentative D call: TRBD1 (5 bases). The CDR3 totals 13 residues. Germline V gene sequence: CDR1 MNHEY, CDR2 SVGAGI. V was pared by 8 bases and J by 10 bases, with 15 bases between. The CDR3 sequence: CASLRGEESPLHF. CDR3 coding DNA: TGTGCCAGCCTAAGGGGAGAAGAGTCACCCCTCCACTTT.

The chain links TRBV3-1 (or the pseudogene TRBV3-2) to TRBJ2-3, with a weak D call TRBD2 (5 bases). CDR3 length equals 13 residues. Trimming removed 10 bases from V and 4 bases from J, with 15 bases in between. Germline CDR1 and CDR2: LGHDT and YNNKEL (reference sequence). CDR3 sequence (DNA): TGTGCCACGCTCGGGGAGACCTCAGATACGCAGTATTTT. Its protein product is CATLGETSDTQYF.

The chain links TRBV2 to TRBJ2-1; no reliable D call. The CDR3 runs to 10 residues. Looked up from germline, CDR1 is SNHLY and CDR2 is FYNNEI. V gave up 8 bases and J gave up 6 bases, with 5 bases separating them. Written as DNA, the CDR3 is TGTGCCAGCGGCCGCAATGAGCAGTTCTTC. This encodes CASGRNEQFF. Variable domain in full (rest from reference TRBV2 and TRBJ2-1): EPEVTQTPSHQVTQMGQEVILRCVPISNHLYFYWYRQILGQKVEFLVSFYNNEISEKSEIFDDQFSVERPDGSNFTLKIRSTKLEDSAMYFCASGRNEQFFGPGTRLTVL.

This clone has a single count. The rearrangement joins TRBV7-9 to TRBJ1-2, with D possibly being TRBD1 (5 bases). The CDR3 runs to 14 residues. The germline gives CDR1 SEHNR, CDR2 FQNEAQ (reference sequence). V was pared by 7 bases and J by 2 bases, with 14 bases between. The CDR3 reads CASTTTGTNYGYTF. As DNA, the CDR3 is TGTGCCAGCACCACGACCGGGACCAACTATGGCTACACCTTC.

CDR3 nucleotide sequence: TGTGCCAGCAGTTCCGGACAGGGCTCCAGGGAGCTGTTTTTT. It encodes CASSSGQGSRELFF. This rearrangement joins TRBV5-5 to TRBJ2-2; 8 bases fit TRBD1. Trimming cost V 5 bases and J 9 bases; bases outside gene matches: 9. There are 14 residues in the CDR3. Looked up from germline, CDR1 is SGHKS and CDR2 is YYEKEE (reference sequence).

The V call is TRBV2, the J call TRBJ2-5; 9 nucleotides line up with TRBD2. The germline V gene encodes CDR1 SNHLY and CDR2 FYNNEI. The CDR3 consists of 12 residues. V lost 6 bases, J lost 5 bases, and 1 base stayed unmatched. In DNA, the CDR3 is TGTGCCAGCAGGGCGGGGGGGGAGACCCAGTACTTC. Translation gives CASRAGGETQYF.

This chain links TRBV18 with TRBJ1-4, with D tentatively TRBD1 (5 bases). The CDR3 covers 15 residues. CDR1 and CDR2 from the germline V gene are KGHSH and LQKENI. V was clipped by 3 bases and J by 2 bases, with 10 bases between them. CDR3 bases: TGTGCCAGCTCACCTAGCGGGACGACTAATGAAAAACTGTTTTTT. It specifies CASSPSGTTNEKLFF. Full variable domain (remainder filled in from reference TRBV18 and TRBJ1-4): NAGVMQNPRHLVRRRGQEARLRCSPMKGHSHVYWYRQLPEEGLKFMVYLQKENIIDESGMPKERFSAEFPKEGPSILRIQQVVRGDSAAYFCASSPSGTTNEKLFFGSGTQLSVL.

The J gene is TRBJ2-7, the V gene TRBV29-1; 9 bases are shared with TRBD2. From germline, CDR1 is SQVTM and CDR2 ANQGSEA. The CDR3 runs to 14 residues. V trimming: 1 base; J trimming: 5 bases; junction bases outside the gene matches: 6. DNA of the CDR3: TGCAGCGTTGAAGGGCTAGCGGGGATCGACGAGCAGTACGTC. Translating gives CSVEGLAGIDEQYV.

This chain connects TRBV5-6 to TRBJ2-7; 11 bases line up with TRBD2. The CDR3 spans 17 residues. Germline-derived CDR1 and CDR2 are SGHDT and YYEEEE. Trimming took 0 bases from V and 3 from J; bases not matched to a gene: 8. CDR3 protein: CASSLGGTSGGLYEQYF. The DNA of the CDR3 is TGTGCCAGCAGCTTGGGGGGGACTAGCGGAGGTCTCTACGAGCAGTACTTC.

This chain links TRBV30 with TRBJ2-5; 9 bases match TRBD2. CDR1 and CDR2 (germline): GTSNPN, SVGIG (reference sequence). The J segment lost 5 bases and the V segment lost 4 bases, leaving 5 bases of the junction unmatched. The CDR3 totals 13 residues. This chain's CDR3 is CAWTAGGWETQYF. The CDR3 DNA is TGTGCCTGGACGGCGGGAGGGTGGGAGACCCAGTACTTC.

J is TRBJ2-4 and V is TRBV7-9; possible D gene TRBD2, 5 bases. Germline CDR1 is SEHNR and CDR2 is FQNEAQ (reference sequence). This CDR3 is 12 amino acids long. V dropped 0 bases and J dropped 10 bases, with 7 bases sitting between them. The CDR3 nucleotides read TGTGCCAGCAGCTTAGCTCCGGGAATTCAGTACTTC. Its protein is CASSLAPGIQYF.

Only a few counts were recorded for this clone. The chain joins TRBV6-5 to TRBJ1-5, with 10 positions matching TRBD1. Germline CDR1 MNHEY, CDR2 SVGAGI. The trim removed 5 bases at V and 2 bases at J, leaving 3 bases unmatched. The CDR3 is 15 amino acids. This chain's CDR3 is CASSPGTGGNQPQHF. In DNA, the CDR3 is TGTGCCAGCAGTCCCGGGACAGGGGGCAATCAGCCCCAGCATTTT.

V usage is TRBV30 and J usage is TRBJ1-1; TRBD1 is a possible D gene (6 bases). V lost 4 bases to trimming and J lost 4 bases, with 10 bases between them. The CDR3 extends over 12 amino acids. CDR1 GTSNPN and CDR2 SVGIG come from the germline V gene (reference sequence). CDR3 nucleotides: TGTGCCTGGATGCGGGGGCCCACTGAAGCTTTCTTT. This sequence encodes CAWMRGPTEAFF.

The gene calls are TRBV3-1 (or the pseudogene TRBV3-2) and TRBJ2-1; 9 bases are a match to TRBD1. The CDR3 is 15 amino acids. Germline V gene sequence: CDR1 LGHDT, CDR2 YNNKEL (reference sequence). V shed 4 bases, J shed 8 bases, and the junction held 9 bases outside the gene matches. CDR3 region: CASSPRQGQGDEQFF. As DNA, the CDR3 is TGTGCCAGCAGCCCTAGACAGGGACAGGGTGATGAGCAGTTCTTC.

The chain has TRBV2 and TRBJ1-6, with TRBD1 matching over 9 bases. CDR1 SNHLY and CDR2 FYNNEI come from the germline V gene. Trimming cost V 5 bases and J 7 bases; bases outside gene matches: 6. CDR3 length: 15 amino acids. The DNA for the CDR3 is TGTGCCAGCAGTTTACAGGGGGCAGGGAATTCACCCCTCCACTTT. Residues: CASSLQGAGNSPLHF.

This chain uses TRBV6-5 with TRBJ1-1, with D maybe TRBD1 (5 bases). CDR1 is MNHEY and CDR2 is SVGAGI in the germline V gene. With 0 bases removed from V and 4 bases from J, the gap between germline ends came to 9 bases. The CDR3 covers 14 residues. The CDR3 nucleotides read TGTGCCAGCAGTTACTCGCCCGGGGGCACTGAAGCTTTCTTT. Encoded protein: CASSYSPGGTEAFF.

This clone came up a few times. The rearrangement uses TRBV5-4 and TRBJ2-7, with D perhaps TRBD1 or TRBD2 (6 bases each). V lost 3 bases, J lost 5 bases, and 15 bases lay in between. The CDR3 has 14 residues. Germline V gives CDR1 SGHNT, CDR2 YYREEE (reference sequence). The CDR3: CASSSEGGYNEQYF. The CDR3 region has the DNA TGTGCCAGCAGCTCGGAAGGGGGGTATAACGAGCAGTACTTC.

V gene TRBV7-9 combines with J gene TRBJ1-1; D unresolved. Deletions cut 5 bases from V and 1 base from J, with 5 bases between. This CDR3 has 12 residues. CDR1 is SEHNR and CDR2 is FQNEAQ in the germline V gene (reference sequence). The CDR3 coding sequence is TGTGCCAGCAGCCAAGCGAACACTGAAGCTTTCTTT. It codes for CASSQANTEAFF.

J is TRBJ2-2 and V is TRBV27; a possible D gene is TRBD1 (7 bases). The CDR3 covers 14 residues. The germline V gene encodes CDR1 MNHEY and CDR2 SMNVEV (reference sequence). V shed 6 bases and J shed 5 bases, with 13 bases lying between them. CDR3 sequence: CASSLQGGTGELFF. Here the CDR3 DNA reads TGTGCCAGCAGCCTTCAGGGGGGAACCGGGGAGCTGTTTTTT.

The rearrangement links TRBV21-1 to TRBJ2-1; the table's D call of TRBD1 was not tested on the DNA. TRBV21-1 is a documented pseudogene. The CDR3 has 17 residues. CDR3 region: CASSVFLGGHYYNEQFF. The DNA for the CDR3 is TGTGCCAGCAGCGTCTTTCTAGGGGGCCACTACTACAATGAGCAGTTCTTC.

V is TRBV13 and J is TRBJ2-5; a weak D match, TRBD2 (5 bases). V gave up 5 bases and J gave up 2 bases, with 15 bases separating them. Germline-derived CDR1 and CDR2 are PRHDT and FYEKMQ (reference sequence). CDR3 length: 15 residues. The CDR3 is CASSELGGPQETQYF. In nucleotides, the CDR3 is TGTGCCAGCAGCGAACTAGGTGGGCCTCAAGAGACCCAGTACTTC.

This chain connects TRBV6-5 to TRBJ1-1; 7 positions match TRBD1. The CDR3 spans 14 residues. J gave up 3 bases and V 6 bases, and 7 bases lay outside the gene matches. The germline V gene has CDR1 MNHEY and CDR2 SVGAGI. The CDR3 nucleotides read TGTGCCAGCAGGACCACAGGGGAGCACACTGAAGCTTTCTTT. This encodes CASRTTGEHTEAFF.

This clone was picked up one time. V gene TRBV5-1 combines with J gene TRBJ2-2; D possibly corresponds to TRBD2 (7 bases). CDR1 is SGHRS and CDR2 is YFSETQ in the germline V gene. V was pared by 0 bases and J by 6 bases, with 12 bases between. The CDR3 is 15 amino acids. CDR3 nucleotides: TGCGCCAGCAGCTTGGGGTCCGGGGGGCCCGGGGAGCTGTTTTTT. As protein: CASSLGSGGPGELFF.

The sample holds a few counts of this clone. This chain joins TRBV30 and TRBJ1-5, with a tentative D call TRBD1 (5 bases). The germline CDR1 and CDR2 sequences are GTSNPN and SVGIG (reference sequence). The CDR3 consists of 12 residues. Trimming removed 3 bases at V and 6 bases at J, with 9 bases between. Here the CDR3 reads CAWSVGGQPQHF. CDR3 DNA sequence: TGTGCCTGGAGCGTCGGGGGTCAGCCCCAGCATTTT.

This clone was recorded a few times. The rearrangement uses TRBV4-2 and TRBJ2-3; TRBD2 matches 8 bases. Germline trimming cut 4 bases from V and 3 bases from J; bases unmatched to any gene: 9. This CDR3 region has 16 residues. Looked up from germline, CDR1 is LGHNA and CDR2 is YNFKEQ. The CDR3: CASSPRSGSETDTQYF. In DNA, the CDR3 is TGTGCCAGCAGCCCGCGGAGCGGGAGCGAGACAGATACGCAGTATTTT.

V is TRBV5-6 and J is TRBJ2-7; the D gene is possibly TRBD2 (7 bases). The CDR3 runs 13 residues. Trimming took 1 base from V and 7 from J, leaving 12 bases between them. Looked up from germline, CDR1 is SGHDT and CDR2 is YYEEEE. The CDR3 protein is CASSLTGGGEQYF. CDR3 bases: TGTGCCAGCAGCTTGACGGGGGGCGGAGAGCAGTACTTC.

In its sample, this clone was seen a few times. The chain joins TRBV5-1 to TRBJ1-2; D is undetermined. Germline values: CDR1 SGHRS, CDR2 YFSETQ. The CDR3 spans 13 residues. The V end was cut by 0 bases, the J end by 2 bases, with 5 bases between. The CDR3 coding sequence is TGCGCCAGCAGCTTGGGAGAGAACTATGGCTACACCTTC. This sequence encodes CASSLGENYGYTF. Using reference TRBV5-1 and TRBJ1-2 for the parts outside the CDR3, the full variable domain is KAGVTQTPRYLIKTRGQQVTLSCSPISGHRSVSWYQQTPGQGLQFLFEYFSETQRNKGNFPGRFSGRQFSNSRSEMNVSTLELGDSALYLCASSLGENYGYTFGSGTRLTVV.

The rearrangement joins TRBV11-2 to TRBJ1-1; D is perhaps TRBD1 (6 bases). The ends were cut back, 4 bases at V and 0 bases at J, with 21 bases in the middle. CDR1 is SGHAT and CDR2 is FQNNGV in the germline V gene. This CDR3 comprises 18 residues. In DNA, the CDR3 is TGTGCCAGCAGCTCCATGAGCCTTAAGGGACACTTGAACACTGAAGCTTTCTTT. Amino acids: CASSSMSLKGHLNTEAFF.